The following is a T cell receptor beta chain sequence with its context. The sample is drawn from a study of technical replicates of blood from a few donors. Germline assignment: CDR1 SGDLS and CDR2 YYNGEE. J gave up 4 bases and V 2 bases, and 6 bases lay outside the gene matches. The CDR3 extends over 15 amino acids. Clones were sequenced by immunoSEQ multiplex PCR, and TCRdb holds only the in-frame ones, with some missing. The repertoire holds around 62,000 clones, roughly 98% seen once, with over 0.15% in the top ten. V and J are TRBV9 and TRBJ2-3; TRBD2 agrees at 8 bases. Source material: T cells isolated from PBMCs. The receptor's source is a human donor in good health. The CDR3 bases are TGTGCCAGCAGCGTCGAGCGGGGGCCGCCAGATACGCAGTATTTT. Amino acid sequence: CASSVERGPPDTQYF.